Sequencing of this T cell receptor (beta chain) was carried out in a study of T cell responses to AZD1222 COVID-19 vaccine. Points from the study as a whole: At study baseline, merely six AZD1222 recipients were seropositive. Donors were largely white British and mainly female; clonal diversity was possibly underestimated. Increased Spike-specific TCR breadth and depth were observed after two AZD1222 doses.

This clone is a singleton in its sample. The target antigen is unknown. The CDR3 consists of 13 residues. The germline CDR1 and CDR2 sequences are MNHEY and SVGAGI. Deletions cut 6 bases from V and 3 bases from J, with 11 bases between. Repertoires were generated with immunoSEQ multiplex PCR, while TCRdb's copy carries only in-frame clones and drops some. The sample contains more than 120,000 clones, roughly 92% of which appear only once. The sequences come from peripheral blood, collected 28 days after the second AZD1222 dose. This TCR came from an adult who received the AZD1222 COVID-19 vaccine. The V gene is TRBV6-5, the J gene TRBJ1-1; D ambiguous. The CDR3 bases are TGTGCCAGCAGCCCCTCCGGTTACACTGAAGCTTTCTTT. Residues: CASSPSGYTEAFF.